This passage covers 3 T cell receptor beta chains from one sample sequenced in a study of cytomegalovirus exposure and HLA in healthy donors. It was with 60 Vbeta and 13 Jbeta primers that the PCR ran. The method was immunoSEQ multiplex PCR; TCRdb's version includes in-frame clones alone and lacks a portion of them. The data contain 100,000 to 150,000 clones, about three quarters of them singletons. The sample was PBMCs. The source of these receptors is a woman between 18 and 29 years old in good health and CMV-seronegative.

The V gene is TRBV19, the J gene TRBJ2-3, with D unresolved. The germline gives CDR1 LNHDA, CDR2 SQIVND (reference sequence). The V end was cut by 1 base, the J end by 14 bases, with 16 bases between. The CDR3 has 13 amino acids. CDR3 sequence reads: CASSIANVPKRYF. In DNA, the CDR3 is TGTGCCAGTAGTATAGCCAATGTCCCCAAGAGGTATTTT.

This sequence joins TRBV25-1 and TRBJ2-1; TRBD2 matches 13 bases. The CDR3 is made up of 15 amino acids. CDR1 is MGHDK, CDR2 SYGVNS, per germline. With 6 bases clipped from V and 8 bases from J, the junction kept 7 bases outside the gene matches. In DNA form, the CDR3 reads TGTGCCAGCAGCGGTTGGACTAGCGGGAGCCATGAGCAGTTCTTC. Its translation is CASSGWTSGSHEQFF.

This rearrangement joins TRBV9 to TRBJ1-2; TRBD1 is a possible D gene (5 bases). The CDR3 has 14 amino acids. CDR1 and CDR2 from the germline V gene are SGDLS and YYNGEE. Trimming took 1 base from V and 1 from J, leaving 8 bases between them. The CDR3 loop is CASSVSTVNYGYTF. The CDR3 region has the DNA TGTGCCAGCAGCGTATCGACAGTTAACTATGGCTACACCTTC.